This TCR beta chain was identified during a study of PD-L1 blockade in urothelial cancer. On the study more broadly: Researchers looked at the blood 3 weeks (second dose) and 6 weeks after treatment began.

Germline values: CDR1 SGHTA, CDR2 FQGNSA. This CDR3 region has 16 residues. Germline trimming cut 5 bases from V and 3 bases from J; bases unmatched to any gene: 11. The table came from immunoSEQ multiplex PCR; TCRdb's copy has only in-frame clones and leaves some out. The sample records tens of thousands of clones, about 89% being singletons. Noted time point: peripheral blood 6 weeks after treatment start. The chain couples TRBV7-2 to TRBJ2-7; 9 nucleotides agree with TRBD2. The sequencing here drew on PBMCs, taken around atezolizumab (anti-PD-L1) treatment. This receptor was taken from a man in his sixties or seventies with urothelial cancer. The DNA for the CDR3 is TGTGCCAGCAGCCCTAGCGGGACGGGAGGGTTCTACGAGCAGTACTTC. This codes for CASSPSGTGGFYEQYF.